This TCR beta chain was sequenced for a study of preoperative IRX-2 immunotherapy in early breast cancer. Described treatment: preoperative locoregional IRX-2 cytokine immunotherapy. Samples came from a phase Ib trial of preoperative locoregional IRX-2 cytokine immunotherapy. Produced via immunoSEQ multiplex PCR; TCRdb's table is partial and in-frame only. The table lists around 38,000 clones, 70% to 85% of them singletons. Germline CDR1 and CDR2: MNHGY and SAAAGT. After removal of 6 bases from V and 3 bases from J, the junction contained 8 bases not matched to a gene. CDR3 length: 15 residues. The chain joins TRBV6-8 to TRBJ1-3, with 7 nucleotides matching TRBD1. The TCR sequence derives from a human donor with breast cancer. The starting material was tumor tissue, obtained after IRX-2 immunotherapy. CDR3 nucleotide sequence: TGTGCCAGCAGGGACCGACAGGGACGTGGAAACACCATATATTTT. It yields the protein CASRDRQGRGNTIYF.